Below, 2 T cell receptor beta chains from the same sample are listed, as sequenced in a study of shared clonotypes between healthy human individuals. Profiling relied on immunoSEQ multiplex PCR, and the TCRdb table lists in-frame clones only, not all of them. The sample comprises hundreds of thousands of clones, roughly 77% of which are singletons, and around 14% rests with the top ten. The sample consisted of PBMCs. These receptors were obtained from a woman between 35 and 50 years old in good health. Some clones in this sample may be carry-over from other donors' samples.

J is TRBJ2-5 and V is TRBV5-1; weak D call: TRBD2 (6 bases). CDR1 SGHRS and CDR2 YFSETQ come from the germline V gene. The CDR3 extends over 13 amino acids. The V and J ends lost 8 bases and 4 bases respectively, with 15 bases between them. CDR3 sequence: CASWGYSGETQYF. DNA of the CDR3: TGCGCCAGTTGGGGATATAGCGGAGAGACCCAGTACTTC.

V usage is TRBV4-1 and J usage is TRBJ2-1, with unresolved D. Germline V gene lookup returns CDR1 MGHRA and CDR2 YSYEKL. Trimming took 2 bases from V and 0 from J, leaving 8 bases between them. CDR3 length: 15 residues. CDR3 DNA sequence: TGCGCCAGCAGCCAAAGTGCTATCTCCTACAATGAGCAGTTCTTC. It encodes CASSQSAISYNEQFF.